This T cell receptor (beta chain) was observed in a study of cytomegalovirus exposure and HLA in healthy donors. The V gene end was trimmed by 5 bases and the J gene end by 2 bases; junction bases not matched to a gene: 9. This CDR3 is built from 17 residues. Germline V gene data show CDR1 as SGHTS and CDR2 as YDEGEE. The study ran its PCR with 60 Vbeta and 13 Jbeta primers. The assay was immunoSEQ multiplex PCR, and TCRdb's table has in-frame clones only and misses some. The sample includes 170,000 or so clones, around 82% of them seen just once. Worth noting for this clone: The antigen is unknown.

Study conclusions and caveats: Investigators reported 150 to 200 TCR beta chains as tied to cytomegalovirus.

The sample comprised PBMCs. This chain connects TRBV5-8 to TRBJ2-7, with 14 positions matching TRBD2. The receptor comes from a man between 40 and 49 years old in good health and CMV-seronegative. CDR3 bases: TGTGCCAGCAGAATCCGGACTAGCGGGAGGAGGACCTACGAGCAGTACTTC. Its translation is CASRIRTSGRRTYEQYF.